The 24 T cell receptor beta chains below come from one sample, sequenced in a study of blood T cell repertoires in COVID-19. The table came from immunoSEQ multiplex PCR; TCRdb's copy has only in-frame clones and leaves some out. Of around 360,000 clones in the sample, 87% are singletons; the top ten hold around 2%. The sequenced sample consisted of PBMCs or T cells enriched from blood (not recorded which). Receptors were obtained from a man between 40 and 49 years old in a cohort exposed to, infected with or recovered from COVID-19 (not recorded which).

This rearrangement joins TRBV19 to TRBJ1-2; no reliable D call. Trimming removed 2 bases at V and 7 bases at J, with 11 bases between. The CDR3 consists of 13 residues. The germline gives CDR1 LNHDA, CDR2 SQIVND (reference sequence). The CDR3, as DNA: TGTGCCAGTAGTATAAGCGGGGATGGTGGCTACACCTTC. This translates into CASSISGDGGYTF.

The count of this clone is one. The rearrangement links TRBV4-2 to TRBJ2-4; TRBD2 matches 8 bases. J gave up 5 bases and V 1 base, and 1 base lay outside the gene matches. This CDR3 is built from 14 residues. CDR1 LGHNA and CDR2 YNFKEQ come from the germline V gene. The CDR3 spells CASSQAGGQNIQYF. The CDR3 nucleotides are TGTGCCAGCAGCCAAGCGGGAGGGCAAAACATTCAGTACTTC.

The chain uses TRBV19 and TRBJ1-2; TRBD1 matches 7 bases. The CDR3 contains 15 residues. The germline CDR1 and CDR2 sequences are LNHDA and SQIVND (reference sequence). J gave up 4 bases and V 4 bases, and 9 bases lay outside the gene matches. CDR3 loop: CASSNPDRVRYGYTF. CDR3 DNA: TGTGCCAGTAGTAACCCCGACAGGGTTCGCTATGGCTACACCTTC.

V is TRBV28 and J is TRBJ1-4; 7 bases are a match to TRBD1. Losses at the gene ends were 5 bases for V and 2 bases for J; bases not matched to a gene: 5. CDR3 length equals 15 residues. CDR1 and CDR2 from the germline V gene are MDHEN and SYDVKM. The chain's CDR3 is CASSVGGQTNEKLFF. In nucleotides, the CDR3 is TGTGCCAGCAGTGTCGGGGGACAGACTAATGAAAAACTGTTTTTT.

On this clone: The sample holds other DNA sequences that translate to the same CDR3. The rearrangement joins TRBV24-1 to TRBJ2-1; 7 bases are shared with TRBD2. V was pared by 4 bases and J by 6 bases, with 8 bases of the junction left unmatched. Germline CDR1 is KGHDR and CDR2 is SFDVKD. The CDR3 extends over 15 amino acids. The DNA of the CDR3 is TGTGCCACCAGTGACCCAGGACTAGTTGGCAATGAGCAGTTCTTC. Residues: CATSDPGLVGNEQFF.

The rearrangement uses TRBV6-5 and TRBJ1-3; no firm D call. CDR3 length equals 14 residues. Germline assignment: CDR1 MNHEY and CDR2 SVGAGI. V was pared by 6 bases and J by 4 bases, with 13 bases between. CDR3 DNA sequence: TGTGCCAGCAGCTTGCTCGAGGCGGGAAACACCATATATTTT. Its translation is CASSLLEAGNTIYF.

The chain links TRBV20-1 to TRBJ2-7; D is possibly TRBD1 (6 bases). The CDR3 contains 15 residues. Looked up from germline, CDR1 is DFQATT and CDR2 is SNEGSKA (reference sequence). Trimming shortened V by 3 bases and J by 0 bases, and 15 bases separated the two germline ends. CDR3: CSASGQSFPSYEQYF. In DNA form, the CDR3 reads TGCAGTGCTAGTGGACAGTCCTTTCCCTCCTACGAGCAGTACTTC.

This clone was seen a few times. V is TRBV27 and J is TRBJ1-1; 10 bases map to TRBD1. Looked up from germline, CDR1 is MNHEY and CDR2 is SMNVEV (reference sequence). The CDR3 spans 15 residues. Trimming cost V 5 bases and J 7 bases; bases outside gene matches: 10. CDR3 region: CASSPRQGAGIEAFF. The CDR3 DNA is TGTGCCAGCAGTCCCCGACAGGGGGCTGGGATTGAAGCTTTCTTT.

The rearrangement links TRBV5-1 to TRBJ2-1, with TRBD1 as a possible D gene (5 bases). The V end was cut by 0 bases, the J end by 9 bases, with 19 bases between. Germline CDR1 SGHRS, CDR2 YFSETQ. The length of the CDR3 is 16 residues. CDR3 in DNA: TGCGCCAGCAGCTTGGCCTCTATGGCAGGGCGAAGTGAGCAGTTCTTC. This sequence encodes CASSLASMAGRSEQFF.

The V and J genes are TRBV5-8 and TRBJ1-4; 9 bases agree with TRBD1. The CDR3 has 15 amino acids. Per germline, CDR1 SGHTS and CDR2 YDEGEE. V lost 2 bases to trimming and J lost 10 bases; unmatched junction nucleotides: 9. CDR3 sequence reads: CASSFRGTGFGKLFF. In DNA, the CDR3 is TGTGCCAGCAGCTTTAGGGGGACAGGGTTTGGAAAACTGTTTTTT.

The chain joins TRBV27 to TRBJ1-2; 8 nucleotides match TRBD1. V dropped 4 bases and J dropped 2; count of bases not matched to a gene: 3. The CDR3 has 14 amino acids. Per the germline V gene, CDR1 is MNHEY and CDR2 is SMNVEV (reference sequence). The CDR3 loop reads CASSSRTGNYGYTF. In nucleotides, the CDR3 is TGTGCCAGCAGTTCCCGGACAGGGAACTATGGCTACACCTTC.

Ten or more counts support this clone. The chain couples TRBV2 to TRBJ1-2; 10 nucleotides match TRBD1. This CDR3 has 15 amino acids. Trimming cost V 6 bases and J 6 bases; bases outside gene matches: 10. Germline V gene sequence: CDR1 SNHLY, CDR2 FYNNEI. CDR3 region: CASRRDRGSVDGYTF. As DNA, the CDR3 is TGTGCCAGCAGGCGGGACAGGGGTTCTGTCGATGGCTACACCTTC.

The chain has TRBV27 and TRBJ2-3; tentatively, D is TRBD2 (6 bases). The germline V and J ends were trimmed by 2 bases and 4 bases, with 10 bases remaining between them. The CDR3 spans 14 residues. Germline CDR1 MNHEY, CDR2 SMNVEV (reference sequence). The CDR3 region is CASSLAWGADTQYF. The CDR3 coding sequence is TGTGCCAGCAGTTTAGCGTGGGGGGCAGATACGCAGTATTTT.

CDR3 amino acids: CASSPGGSGKNIQYF. The CDR3 DNA follows: TGTGCCAGCAGCCCAGGGGGCTCGGGCAAAAACATTCAGTACTTC. The genes are TRBV3-1 (or the pseudogene TRBV3-2) and TRBJ2-4; 8 nucleotides align to TRBD1. The CDR3 spans 15 residues. CDR1 and CDR2 from the germline V gene are LGHDT and YNNKEL (reference sequence). J lost 3 bases, V lost 4 bases, and 5 bases had no gene match.

This chain uses TRBV7-8 with TRBJ1-6, with 7 nucleotides matching TRBD1. This CDR3 is 14 amino acids long. Germline CDR1 SGHVS, CDR2 FQNEAQ. V gave up 5 bases and J gave up 10 bases; unmatched junction bases: 8. This CDR3 reads CASSLRQGVSPLHF. The CDR3 nucleotides are TGTGCCAGCAGCCTACGACAGGGTGTCTCACCCCTCCACTTT.

This sequence joins TRBV18 and TRBJ2-7; 10 bases are a match to TRBD2. The ends lost 3 bases at V and 3 bases at J; junction bases unmatched: 5. The V gene's germline CDR1 is KGHSH and CDR2 LQKENI. The CDR3 totals 15 residues. The CDR3 sequence is CASSPRGLASYEQYF. DNA of the CDR3: TGTGCCAGCTCACCGAGGGGACTAGCGAGCTACGAGCAGTACTTC.

This rearrangement joins TRBV27 to TRBJ2-2; weak D call: TRBD1 (7 bases). This CDR3 has 14 residues. CDR1 and CDR2 from the germline V gene are MNHEY and SMNVEV (reference sequence). Trimming pared 8 bases from V and 3 bases from J, leaving 13 bases between. CDR3 residues: CASGGGVYTGELFF. The DNA of the CDR3 is TGTGCCAGCGGAGGGGGCGTGTACACCGGGGAGCTGTTTTTT.

This clone was detected a few times. J is TRBJ1-2 and V is TRBV2; tentatively, D is TRBD1 (5 bases). CDR1 is SNHLY, CDR2 FYNNEI, per germline. The CDR3 is made up of 15 amino acids. The V gene lost 7 bases and the J gene lost 5 bases, with 20 bases spanning the gap. The CDR3 protein is CASNPQGSQIYGYTF. The CDR3 DNA sequence: TGTGCCAGCAATCCCCAGGGTTCCCAAATATATGGCTACACCTTC.

The rearrangement uses TRBV4-1 and TRBJ2-1; 11 nucleotides match TRBD2. Germline-derived CDR1 and CDR2 are MGHRA and YSYEKL. V shed 6 bases and J 9 bases; nucleotides not matched to a gene: 13. This CDR3 spans 16 amino acids. The CDR3 is CASRETFSGRAGEQFF. DNA for the CDR3: TGCGCCAGCAGAGAGACCTTTAGCGGGAGGGCTGGTGAGCAGTTCTTC.

The J gene is TRBJ1-5, the V gene TRBV10-2; 10 bases are shared with TRBD1. V dropped 6 bases and J dropped 2; count of bases not matched to a gene: 7. Germline-derived CDR1 and CDR2 are WSHSY and SAAADI. The CDR3 runs to 16 residues. The DNA of the CDR3 is TGCGCCAGCAGCGCTAGGACAGGGGGAGGCAATCAGCCCCAGCATTTT. It encodes CASSARTGGGNQPQHF.

This rearrangement joins TRBV11-3 to TRBJ2-1; maybe TRBD2 (6 bases). CDR1 is SGHNT and CDR2 is YENEEA in the germline V gene. The CDR3 totals 15 residues. V lost 2 bases to trimming and J lost 7 bases, with 15 bases between them. The chain's CDR3 is CASSLSLSGVNEQFF. As DNA, the CDR3 is TGTGCCAGCAGCTTAAGTCTGTCGGGAGTTAATGAGCAGTTCTTC.

This clone was counted only a few times. V and J are TRBV1 and TRBJ1-1; TRBD1 was called by the table and not checked on the DNA. TRBV1 is listed as a pseudogene. The CDR3 extends over 13 amino acids. CDR3: CTSSLTAHTEAFF. The CDR3 bases are TGCACCAGCAGCCTGACAGCTCACACTGAAGCTTTCTTT.

This rearrangement joins TRBV13 to TRBJ2-3; 8 bases match TRBD2. CDR3 length equals 17 residues. Looked up from germline, CDR1 is PRHDT and CDR2 is FYEKMQ (reference sequence). Trimming cost V 5 bases and J 1 base; bases outside gene matches: 11. CDR3 amino acids: CASSGGSGRGGTDTQYF. The CDR3 nucleotides are TGTGCCAGCAGCGGTGGGAGCGGGAGAGGTGGCACAGATACGCAGTATTTT.

This chain joins TRBV19 and TRBJ1-1; D is possibly TRBD1 (5 bases). This CDR3 has 13 amino acids. Germline CDR1 and CDR2: LNHDA and SQIVND (reference sequence). The V end lost 5 bases, the J end lost 8 bases, and 15 bases lay between the germline ends. The CDR3 DNA reads TGTGCCAGTAGTCATACAGGCCCCCTGGAAGCTTTCTTT. The encoded protein is CASSHTGPLEAFF.